The 14 T cell receptor beta chains below were found in one sample sequenced in a study of Graves' ophthalmopathy and Graves' hyperthyroidism. The sequenced template was RNA, covering the TCR beta CDR3 region. First-round RT-PCR with HTBI primers preceded a second-round multiplex PCR. TCRdb independently ran MiXCR on the multiplex PCR reads; one entry per CDR3 protein. The sample comprises some 410,000 distinct CDR3 sequences, roughly 20% of which are singletons, and more than 2.5% rests with the top ten. Sequenced sample: peripheral blood. The receptors were gathered from a woman aged 18-29 years with stable Graves' hyperthyroidism.

This clonotype was seen a handful of times. This CDR3 reads CASSPQGWGNYGYTF. The DNA for the CDR3 is TGCGCCAGCAGCCCCCAAGGGTGGGGTAACTATGGCTACACCTTC. V gene TRBV5-1 combines with J gene TRBJ1-2; D remains ambiguous. Per the germline V gene, CDR1 is SGHRS and CDR2 is YFSETQ. The germline V and J ends were trimmed by 4 bases and 1 base, with 14 bases remaining between them. CDR3 size: 15 residues.

As concerns this clonotype: A much larger clonotype is one base distant, so this may be a read error. Because the CDR3 is missing its conserved closing phenylalanine or tryptophan, this is likely a read error. The V and J genes are TRBV7-7 and TRBJ2-2; 8 bases agree with TRBD2. There are 18 residues in the CDR3. CDR1 and CDR2 from the germline V gene are SSHAT and FNYEAQ (reference sequence). In DNA, the CDR3 is TGTGCTAGCAGTTCTGGCTATCGCGGGAGGCGGAACACCGGGGAGCTGTTTGTT. It encodes CASSSGYRGRRNTGELFV.

This clonotype has a single count. This chain uses TRBV19 with TRBJ1-2; D call uncertain. The CDR3 consists of 11 residues. V was cut by 8 bases and J by 4 bases, with 8 bases left in between. Germline assignment: CDR1 LNHDA and CDR2 SQIVND (reference sequence). In DNA, the CDR3 is TGTGCCAGTCAGGCGCTCTATGGCTACACCTTC. Protein: CASQALYGYTF.

This clonotype was seen many times. This chain links TRBV28 with TRBJ2-7; TRBD2 aligns across 9 bases. The length of the CDR3 is 16 residues. V dropped 7 bases and J dropped 2; count of bases not matched to a gene: 12. Germline CDR1 MDHEN, CDR2 SYDVKM. CDR3 bases: TGTGCCAGCATGGGTGCGGGAGGGCCTAGAGCCTACGAGCAGTACTTC. It is translated as CASMGAGGPRAYEQYF.

The rearrangement links TRBV30 to TRBJ1-3; D unresolved. The CDR3 has 15 residues. The V end was cut by 3 bases, the J end by 1 base, with 13 bases between. Germline CDR1 reads GTSNPN; CDR2 reads SVGIG (reference sequence). In DNA form, the CDR3 reads TGTGCCTGGAGAAATTGGCGGTCGTCTGGAAACACCATATATTTT. This gives the protein CAWRNWRSSGNTIYF.

The chain uses TRBV2 and TRBJ2-1; D unresolved. Germline V gene sequence: CDR1 SNHLY, CDR2 FYNNEI. The CDR3 length is 11 residues. Trimming pared 5 bases from V and 10 bases from J, leaving 9 bases between. The CDR3 DNA follows: TGTGCCAGCAGTCTCGACATAGAGCAGTTCTTC. Its protein product is CASSLDIEQFF.

In this sample, this clonotype turned up many times. The V call is TRBV20-1, the J call TRBJ2-7, with 8 nucleotides matching TRBD1. From germline, CDR1 is DFQATT and CDR2 SNEGSKA (reference sequence). CDR3 length: 14 amino acids. V lost 6 bases, J lost 2 bases, and 9 bases stayed unmatched. The CDR3, as DNA: TGCAGTGCGAATGGACACAGGGGGACCTACGAGCAGTACTTC. Protein: CSANGHRGTYEQYF.

This clonotype appeared many times. The chain is built from TRBV28 and TRBJ1-5; the D is unclear. This CDR3 comprises 12 residues. With 2 bases removed from V and 9 bases from J, the gap between germline ends came to 8 bases. In germline, CDR1 is MDHEN, CDR2 SYDVKM. The CDR3 here is CASSLGSGPQHF. The CDR3 DNA is TGTGCCAGCAGTTTAGGCTCTGGGCCCCAGCATTTT.

There are many counts of this clonotype. In DNA form, the CDR3 reads TGCAGTGCTAGGGACAGCCGGCTCTTTAACTATGGCTACACCTTC. Translating it yields CSARDSRLFNYGYTF. The chain employs TRBV20-1 and TRBJ1-2, with TRBD1 as a possible D gene (6 bases). V gave up 3 bases and J gave up 1 base, with 15 bases separating them. Germline V gene sequence: CDR1 DFQATT, CDR2 SNEGSKA (reference sequence). This CDR3 comprises 15 residues.

This clonotype was seen at least ten times. CDR3 DNA sequence: TGTGCCAGCAGTTCCGGACAGTATAATTCACCCCTCCACTTT. Its translation: CASSSGQYNSPLHF. V is TRBV27 and J is TRBJ1-6, with TRBD1 as a possible D gene (6 bases). V shed 4 bases and J shed 4 bases, with 8 bases lying between them. The length of the CDR3 is 14 residues. CDR1 MNHEY and CDR2 SMNVEV come from the germline V gene (reference sequence).

This clonotype showed up just a few times. Compared with germline, one end of the junction differs, possibly owing to a read error. V is TRBV7-9 and J is TRBJ2-7; no definite D call. This CDR3 has 14 amino acids. Per germline, CDR1 SEHNR and CDR2 FQNEAQ (reference sequence). CDR3 DNA: TGTGCCGGCAGCCCACCGGACGGCTCCTACGAGCAGTACTTC. Translating it yields CAGSPPDGSYEQYF.

This clonotype has at least ten counts. The chain is built from TRBV30 and TRBJ2-7, with D possibly TRBD2 on 5 matching bases. CDR1 is GTSNPN, CDR2 SVGIG, per germline (reference sequence). This CDR3 has 12 residues. V lost 0 bases and J 4 bases, leaving 7 bases between the germline ends. The CDR3 region has the DNA TGTGCCTGGAGTGTAGCGGTTTACGAGCAGTACTTC. Encoded protein: CAWSVAVYEQYF.

In its sample, this clonotype was seen many times. CDR3 protein: CASRAGTSGEGGYEQYF. The CDR3 bases are TGTGCCAGCAGGGCCGGGACTAGCGGTGAGGGAGGCTACGAGCAGTACTTC. This chain joins TRBV7-3 and TRBJ2-7; TRBD2 agrees at 11 bases. CDR1 SGHTA and CDR2 FQGTGA come from the germline V gene. Trimming cost V 6 bases and J 3 bases; bases outside gene matches: 13. This CDR3 comprises 17 residues.

The sample holds many counts of this clonotype. The chain uses TRBV11-2 and TRBJ1-1; D perhaps matches TRBD1 (5 bases). V lost 5 bases to trimming and J lost 6 bases, with 19 bases between them. The CDR3 has 15 residues. Germline V gene data show CDR1 as SGHAT and CDR2 as FQNNGV. CDR3 sequence (DNA): TGTGCCAGCAGCCCCAGACAAGGGGTTGGGGCTGAAGCTTTCTTT. Translated: CASSPRQGVGAEAFF.